This T cell receptor (beta chain) was captured in a study of blood T cell repertoires in COVID-19 (dated by TCRdb to 2019 to 2021). At the level of the whole study: Samples from collaborators originated in the United States, Italy and Spain and spanned both the acute and convalescent phases of COVID-19. The material from the prospective study consisted of cDNA or gDNA derived from T cells, B-cell-depleted T cells, or PBMCs. The dataset comprised deeply sampled blood TCRbeta repertoires from subjects exposed to, actively infected with, or recovered from COVID-19. The repertoires were made available in a free public database intended to serve as a resource for research on the immune response to SARS-CoV-2. The samples were drawn from two sources: the first 160 participants of the ongoing ImmuneRACE study, and 950 to 1,500 subjects contributed by 6 global collaborators. Nearly every sample came with metadata listing a de-identified subject ID, COVID-19 status, age in years and sex. Where HLA class I and class II types were available, the types were taken from metadata supplied by the sample provider, not from assay-based typing. Beyond this particular receptor, the publication reports: The quantity of clinical and demographic metadata differed by source and by participant and was supplied without curation.

Comments on this clone: Its antigen is currently not known. It has no much larger one-base neighbor in the sample; base qualities were not kept.

The immunoSEQ Assay, a bias-controlled multiplex PCR, was used to amplify TCRbeta CDR3 regions from genomic DNA. On the authors' methods: Nucleated cell counts per sample were estimated from amplification of reference gene primers within the assay. Sequence reads were collapsed and filtered to measure the absolute abundance of every unique TCRbeta CDR3 rearrangement. For each sample, productive Simpson clonality was calculated as the square root of Simpson's diversity index across productive rearrangements. The source is immuneACCESS, and TCRdb retained only in-frame sequences with V and J called. Part of the clones is not carried over; for the studies checked, unresolved V genes explain less than half of this, and the remainder is unexplained. V and J calls and clone size are given by that table; D and trimming were obtained from the DNA. The sample contains 90,000 to 100,000 clones, roughly 84% of them found a single time. Less than 2% of the sample is held by the ten biggest clonotypes.

Whole blood was collected in K2EDTA tubes by collaborating institutions according to the institutions' own protocols. For TCRbeta analysis, collaborators shipped samples as frozen whole blood, isolated PBMCs, or DNA extracted from either of those sample types. The TCR sequence derives from a man between 65 and 85 years old with active or convalescent COVID-19. Sequencing was carried out using peripheral blood.

CDR3 loop: CASSTQGPSNTGELFF. The nucleotide sequence reads TGTGCCAGCAGCACCCAGGGGCCTTCGAACACCGGGGAGCTGTTTTTT. The rearrangement combines TRBV7-3 with TRBJ2-2; TRBD1 is possibly the D segment (6 matching bases). The junction shows trimming of 5 bases on V and 0 bases on J, plus 13 bases between the germline ends. The CDR3 spans 16 residues, from the cysteine through the phenylalanine. Only CDR3 DNA remains: 48 bases, in frame from the first base. From a lookup of the germline V gene, CDR1 and CDR2 are SGHTA and FQGTGA.